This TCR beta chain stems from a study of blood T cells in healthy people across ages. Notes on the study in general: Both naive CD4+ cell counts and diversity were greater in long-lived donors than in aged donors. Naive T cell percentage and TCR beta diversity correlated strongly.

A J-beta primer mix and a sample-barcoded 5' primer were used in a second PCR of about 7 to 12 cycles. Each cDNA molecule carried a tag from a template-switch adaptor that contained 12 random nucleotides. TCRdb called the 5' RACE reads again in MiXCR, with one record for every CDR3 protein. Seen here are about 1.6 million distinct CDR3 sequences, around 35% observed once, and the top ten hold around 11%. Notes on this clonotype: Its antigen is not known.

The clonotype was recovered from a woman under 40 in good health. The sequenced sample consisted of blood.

The DNA for the CDR3 is TGTGCCAGCAGCTTCGATGGAGGGAGTGGGCAGTACTTC. Translation gives CASSFDGGSGQYF. V and J are TRBV7-9 and TRBJ2-7, with TRBD2 as a possible D gene (6 bases). CDR1 SEHNR and CDR2 FQNEAQ come from the germline V gene (reference sequence). Trimming shortened V by 3 bases and J by 9 bases, and 15 bases separated the two germline ends. The CDR3 spans 13 residues.